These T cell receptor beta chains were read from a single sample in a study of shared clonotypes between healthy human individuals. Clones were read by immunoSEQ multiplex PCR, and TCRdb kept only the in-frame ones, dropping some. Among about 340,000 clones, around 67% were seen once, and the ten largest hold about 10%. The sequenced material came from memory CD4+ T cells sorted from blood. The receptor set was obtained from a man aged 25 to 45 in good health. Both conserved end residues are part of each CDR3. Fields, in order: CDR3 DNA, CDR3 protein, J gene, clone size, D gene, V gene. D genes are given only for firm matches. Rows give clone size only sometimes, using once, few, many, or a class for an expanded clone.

cdr3_nt: TGTGCCAGCAGTTACGCGATTGGGGATGGCTACACCTTC
cdr3_aa: CASSYAIGDGYTF
j_call: TRBJ1-2
clone_size: few
d_call: NA
v_call: TRBV6-5

cdr3_nt: TGCGCCAGCAGCTTGGGGGCTGGGGAGCCCGGGGAGCTGTTTTTT
cdr3_aa: CASSLGAGEPGELFF
j_call: TRBJ2-2
clone_size: NA
d_call: NA
v_call: TRBV5-1

cdr3_nt: TGTGCCAGCTCCTTGAGCGGGGCTGAAGAGACCCAGTACTTC
cdr3_aa: CASSLSGAEETQYF
j_call: TRBJ2-5
clone_size: NA
d_call: TRBD2
v_call: TRBV15

cdr3_nt: TGTGCCAGCAGTTCCTTATCATTCTTCAAGTCGAGCAATCAGCCCCAGCATTTT
cdr3_aa: CASSSLSFFKSSNQPQHF
j_call: TRBJ1-5
clone_size: NA
d_call: NA
v_call: TRBV28

cdr3_nt: TGTGCCAGCAGCTCAGTCCGCTCGACAGGGAGCGCAGCTTTCTTT
cdr3_aa: CASSSVRSTGSAAFF
j_call: TRBJ1-1
clone_size: few
d_call: TRBD1
v_call: TRBV11-2

cdr3_nt: TGTGCCAGTAGTATCGGGACGACGAACACCGGGGAGCTGTTTTTT
cdr3_aa: CASSIGTTNTGELFF
j_call: TRBJ2-2
clone_size: NA
d_call: NA
v_call: TRBV19

cdr3_nt: TGCGCCAGCAGCTCCGAGAGGGCGGGGGAGACCCAGTACTTC
cdr3_aa: CASSSERAGETQYF
j_call: TRBJ2-5
clone_size: NA
d_call: NA
v_call: TRBV5-1

cdr3_nt: TGTGCCTGGAGTGTACAGGAAATAGTGGGGGGAAGAAGAAGCAATCAGCCCCAGCATTTT
cdr3_aa: CAWSVQEIVGGRRSNQPQHF
j_call: TRBJ1-5
clone_size: NA
d_call: NA
v_call: TRBV30

cdr3_nt: TGTGCCAGCAGCCGGAAAACAGGGGAAGGTTTCGACGAGCAGTACTTC
cdr3_aa: CASSRKTGEGFDEQYF
j_call: TRBJ2-7
clone_size: NA
d_call: TRBD1
v_call: TRBV9

cdr3_nt: TGTGCCAGCGAAACAGGAGGGACAGCCGGTAGCTCACCCCTCCACTTT
cdr3_aa: CASETGGTAGSSPLHF
j_call: TRBJ1-6
clone_size: few
d_call: TRBD1
v_call: TRBV7-2

cdr3_nt: TGCGCCAGCCCCCCTCGGGGGGAGCAGTACTTC
cdr3_aa: CASPPRGEQYF
j_call: TRBJ2-7
clone_size: NA
d_call: NA
v_call: TRBV5-1

cdr3_nt: TGTGCCAGCAGCTTAGGAACAGCGGGAGTTGGGGATACGCAGTATTTT
cdr3_aa: CASSLGTAGVGDTQYF
j_call: TRBJ2-3
clone_size: once
d_call: TRBD2
v_call: TRBV7-9

cdr3_nt: TGTGCCAGCAGCTTAGACGTCCGGGAAGGGGGGGAGCTGTTTTTT
cdr3_aa: CASSLDVREGGELFF
j_call: TRBJ2-2
clone_size: NA
d_call: NA
v_call: TRBV11-3

cdr3_nt: TGTGCCAGCAGTGATTTAGCGGATGGGACCGGGGAGCTGTTTTTT
cdr3_aa: CASSDLADGTGELFF
j_call: TRBJ2-2
clone_size: NA
d_call: NA
v_call: TRBV6-4

cdr3_nt: TGCGCCAGCAGCGGCGGGTCCGGAGACGAGCAGTTCTTC
cdr3_aa: CASSGGSGDEQFF
j_call: TRBJ2-1
clone_size: NA
d_call: NA
v_call: TRBV5-1

cdr3_nt: TGCGCCAGCAGCTTGTCTAGCGGGAGTATTAATGAGCAGTTCTTC
cdr3_aa: CASSLSSGSINEQFF
j_call: TRBJ2-1
clone_size: many
d_call: TRBD2
v_call: TRBV5-1

cdr3_nt: TGTGCCAGCAGCGTAGAGGCAACCGCCCCCTACGAGCAGTACTTC
cdr3_aa: CASSVEATAPYEQYF
j_call: TRBJ2-7
clone_size: NA
d_call: NA
v_call: TRBV9

cdr3_nt: TGTGCCAGCAGCCGGGAAGGGTATGACACCATATATTTT
cdr3_aa: CASSREGYDTIYF
j_call: TRBJ1-3
clone_size: NA
d_call: NA
v_call: TRBV5-4

cdr3_nt: TGTGCCAGCAGCTCGTCCGGGACAGGGAAAAACATTCAGTACTTC
cdr3_aa: CASSSSGTGKNIQYF
j_call: TRBJ2-4
clone_size: NA
d_call: TRBD1
v_call: TRBV11-3

cdr3_nt: TGTGCCAGCAGCTTGGTTTCCGGGATCAACACCGGGGAGCTGTTTTTT
cdr3_aa: CASSLVSGINTGELFF
j_call: TRBJ2-2
clone_size: NA
d_call: NA
v_call: TRBV5-4

cdr3_nt: TGTGCCAGCAGCTCGGGACAGGGTGGAACAGATACGCAGTATTTT
cdr3_aa: CASSSGQGGTDTQYF
j_call: TRBJ2-3
clone_size: few
d_call: TRBD1
v_call: TRBV5-4

cdr3_nt: TGCGCCAGCAGCCCCCGACAGGACACTGAAGCTTTCTTT
cdr3_aa: CASSPRQDTEAFF
j_call: TRBJ1-1
clone_size: many
d_call: NA
v_call: TRBV4-1

cdr3_nt: TGTGCCAGCAGTGATCCGTCCAATTGGGACAATGAGCAGTTCTTC
cdr3_aa: CASSDPSNWDNEQFF
j_call: TRBJ2-1
clone_size: NA
d_call: NA
v_call: TRBV2

cdr3_nt: TGTGCCAGCAGTTTTAGTCCCAATCAGCCCCAGCATTTT
cdr3_aa: CASSFSPNQPQHF
j_call: TRBJ1-5
clone_size: NA
d_call: NA
v_call: TRBV28

cdr3_nt: TGCGCCAGCAGCTTGGGGGAGAGGAGTAGCACCATATATTTT
cdr3_aa: CASSLGERSSTIYF
j_call: TRBJ1-3
clone_size: few
d_call: NA
v_call: TRBV5-1

cdr3_nt: TGTGCCAGCAGCGCGCAGGCTGGAAACACCATATATTTT
cdr3_aa: CASSAQAGNTIYF
j_call: TRBJ1-3
clone_size: NA
d_call: NA
v_call: TRBV9

cdr3_nt: TGCGCCAGCAAGAACTCGGGACTAGCGGGAGATGAGCAGTTCTTC
cdr3_aa: CASKNSGLAGDEQFF
j_call: TRBJ2-1
clone_size: NA
d_call: TRBD2
v_call: TRBV5-1

cdr3_nt: TGTGCCAGCAGTGTTATAGACCTCCGGGCTTTCTTT
cdr3_aa: CASSVIDLRAFF
j_call: TRBJ1-1
clone_size: once
d_call: NA
v_call: TRBV2

cdr3_nt: TGTGCCAGCAGTAGGACAGGGAGGGATGAGCAGTTCTTC
cdr3_aa: CASSRTGRDEQFF
j_call: TRBJ2-1
clone_size: NA
d_call: NA
v_call: TRBV6-1

cdr3_nt: TGCGCCAGCAGTGCCCTGAACAATCAGCCCCAGCATTTT
cdr3_aa: CASSALNNQPQHF
j_call: TRBJ1-5
clone_size: NA
d_call: NA
v_call: TRBV10-2

cdr3_nt: TGTGCCAGCAGGTCATCGGGGACCACTGAAGCTTTCTTT
cdr3_aa: CASRSSGTTEAFF
j_call: TRBJ1-1
clone_size: NA
d_call: NA
v_call: TRBV27

cdr3_nt: TGTGCCAGCAGCCGACCCTCTGGGGCCAACGTCCTGACTTTC
cdr3_aa: CASSRPSGANVLTF
j_call: TRBJ2-6
clone_size: NA
d_call: NA
v_call: TRBV7-8

cdr3_nt: TGTGCCAGCAGGAGAGAGGATACGCAGTATTTT
cdr3_aa: CASRREDTQYF
j_call: TRBJ2-3
clone_size: NA
d_call: NA
v_call: TRBV2

cdr3_nt: TGTGCCAGCAGCCAAGATCTCGGGTGGACAGATACGCAGTATTTT
cdr3_aa: CASSQDLGWTDTQYF
j_call: TRBJ2-3
clone_size: NA
d_call: NA
v_call: TRBV14

cdr3_nt: TGTGCCAGCAGCCAAGGGAACACTGAAGCTTTCTTT
cdr3_aa: CASSQGNTEAFF
j_call: TRBJ1-1
clone_size: NA
d_call: NA
v_call: TRBV28

cdr3_nt: TGCGCCAGCAGCACCGACGGAGTCTATGGCTACACCTTC
cdr3_aa: CASSTDGVYGYTF
j_call: TRBJ1-2
clone_size: NA
d_call: NA
v_call: TRBV5-1

cdr3_nt: TGCCCCCGCAAGATCCTCGGCTACGAGCAGTACTTC
cdr3_aa: CPRKILGYEQYF
j_call: TRBJ2-7
clone_size: NA
d_call: NA
v_call: TRBV4-3

cdr3_nt: TGTGCCAGCTCACCCCTTGGGGGCAGGGGGCAGGGCTATGGCTACACCTTC
cdr3_aa: CASSPLGGRGQGYGYTF
j_call: TRBJ1-2
clone_size: few
d_call: TRBD1
v_call: TRBV18

cdr3_nt: TGTGCCAGCAGCTTGGTAGCGGGAGTCACCGCGCAGTATTTT
cdr3_aa: CASSLVAGVTAQYF
j_call: TRBJ2-3
clone_size: NA
d_call: TRBD2
v_call: TRBV11-2

cdr3_nt: TGCGCCAGCAGCAAGGCCTTAAACGGCGGGGAGCTGTTTTTT
cdr3_aa: CASSKALNGGELFF
j_call: TRBJ2-2
clone_size: NA
d_call: NA
v_call: TRBV5-1

cdr3_nt: TGTGCCATCACCCTGACGAGGTCGGATGAGCAGTTCTTC
cdr3_aa: CAITLTRSDEQFF
j_call: TRBJ2-1
clone_size: NA
d_call: NA
v_call: TRBV10-3

cdr3_nt: TGTGCCAGCAGTTTAATCGGGTATACGCAGTATTTT
cdr3_aa: CASSLIGYTQYF
j_call: TRBJ2-3
clone_size: NA
d_call: NA
v_call: TRBV28

cdr3_nt: TGTGCCAGCAGAGAGCGACAGAGCTCCTACAATGAGCAGTTCTTC
cdr3_aa: CASRERQSSYNEQFF
j_call: TRBJ2-1
clone_size: few
d_call: NA
v_call: TRBV2

cdr3_nt: TGTGCCAGCAGCACTGGTTTATGGGACCGCGACTCCTACGAGCAGTACTTC
cdr3_aa: CASSTGLWDRDSYEQYF
j_call: TRBJ2-7
clone_size: NA
d_call: NA
v_call: TRBV7-9

cdr3_nt: TGTGCCAGCAGTTTAGGGCTTTCGAGAACTCAGCCCCAGCATTTT
cdr3_aa: CASSLGLSRTQPQHF
j_call: TRBJ1-5
clone_size: few
d_call: NA
v_call: TRBV28

cdr3_nt: TGTGCCAGCAGGTGGGGACGGGGGAACACTGAAGCTTTCTTT
cdr3_aa: CASRWGRGNTEAFF
j_call: TRBJ1-1
clone_size: NA
d_call: NA
v_call: TRBV7-8

cdr3_nt: TGTGCCAGCAAAACAGGCAGGGTGTACGAGACCCAGTACTTC
cdr3_aa: CASKTGRVYETQYF
j_call: TRBJ2-5
clone_size: NA
d_call: NA
v_call: TRBV27

cdr3_nt: TGTGCCAGCTCACCGGGTAAAATGGGACAGGGCGTTGGCAATCAGCCCCAGCATTTT
cdr3_aa: CASSPGKMGQGVGNQPQHF
j_call: TRBJ1-5
clone_size: NA
d_call: TRBD1
v_call: TRBV18

cdr3_nt: TGTGCCAGCAGTTTAGTATTGTTGCGGGACCCCTACGAGCAGTACTTC
cdr3_aa: CASSLVLLRDPYEQYF
j_call: TRBJ2-7
clone_size: many
d_call: NA
v_call: TRBV28

cdr3_nt: TGTGCCAGTAACCTGAACACCGGGGAGCTGTTTTTT
cdr3_aa: CASNLNTGELFF
j_call: TRBJ2-2
clone_size: many
d_call: NA
v_call: TRBV19

cdr3_nt: TGTGCCACCAGCCGGCTGACAGGGACGGGAGAAAAACTGTTTTTT
cdr3_aa: CATSRLTGTGEKLFF
j_call: TRBJ1-4
clone_size: NA
d_call: TRBD1
v_call: TRBV15

cdr3_nt: TGTGCCAGCAGCCCCCGCGGACGGGAGGGGGGTATCGCCGGGGAGCTGTTTTTT
cdr3_aa: CASSPRGREGGIAGELFF
j_call: TRBJ2-2
clone_size: NA
d_call: TRBD2
v_call: TRBV9

cdr3_nt: TGTGCCAGCTCCCGTACTCTACCCACAGATACGCAGTATTTT
cdr3_aa: CASSRTLPTDTQYF
j_call: TRBJ2-3
clone_size: many
d_call: NA
v_call: TRBV6-6

cdr3_nt: TGTGCCAGCAGCTTAGGAGCGGGACAAGCTATGGAGACCCAGTACTTC
cdr3_aa: CASSLGAGQAMETQYF
j_call: TRBJ2-5
clone_size: once
d_call: NA
v_call: TRBV7-6